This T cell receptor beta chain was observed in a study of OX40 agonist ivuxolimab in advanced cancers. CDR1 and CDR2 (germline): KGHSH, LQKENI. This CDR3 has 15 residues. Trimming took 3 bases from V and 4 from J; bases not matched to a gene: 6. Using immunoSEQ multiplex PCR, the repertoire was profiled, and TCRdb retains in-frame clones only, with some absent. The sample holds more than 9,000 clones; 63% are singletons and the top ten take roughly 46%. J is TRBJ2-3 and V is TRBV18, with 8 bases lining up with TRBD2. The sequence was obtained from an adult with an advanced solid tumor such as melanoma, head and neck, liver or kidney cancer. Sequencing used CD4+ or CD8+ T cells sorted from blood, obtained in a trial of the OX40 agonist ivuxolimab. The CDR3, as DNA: TGTGCCAGCTCACCGAGGACTAGCAAGTCAGATACGCAGTATTTT. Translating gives CASSPRTSKSDTQYF.